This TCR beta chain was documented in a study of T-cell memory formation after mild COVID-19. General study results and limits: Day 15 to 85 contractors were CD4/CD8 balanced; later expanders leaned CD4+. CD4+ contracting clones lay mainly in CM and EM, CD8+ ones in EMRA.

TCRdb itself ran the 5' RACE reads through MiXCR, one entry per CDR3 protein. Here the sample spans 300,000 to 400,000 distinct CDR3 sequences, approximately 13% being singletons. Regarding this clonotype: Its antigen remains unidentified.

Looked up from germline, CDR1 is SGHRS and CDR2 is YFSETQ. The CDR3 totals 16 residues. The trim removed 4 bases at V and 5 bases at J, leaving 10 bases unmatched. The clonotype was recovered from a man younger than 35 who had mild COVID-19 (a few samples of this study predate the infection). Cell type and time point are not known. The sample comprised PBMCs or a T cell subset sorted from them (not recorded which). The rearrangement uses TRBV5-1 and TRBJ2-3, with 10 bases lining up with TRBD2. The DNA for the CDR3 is TGCGCCAGCAGCGTGGAAGCGGGGGGGCGTAAAGATACGCAGTATTTT. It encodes CASSVEAGGRKDTQYF.